Listed below are T cell receptor beta chains from one sample, sequenced in a study of shared clonotypes between healthy human individuals. TCRdb's copy holds only in-frame clones and misses some; the assay was immunoSEQ multiplex PCR. Of some 2.1 million clones in the sample, roughly 94% were seen once. Sequencing was done on a sample of naive CD4+ T cells sorted from blood. The receptors here all came from a man aged 18 to 29 in good health. Each CDR3 is given with its conserved first and last residue. A D gene is named only where the DNA matches it firmly. Rows give clone size only sometimes, using once, few, many, or a class for an expanded clone.

clone_size: -; j_call: TRBJ2-7; d_call: -; v_call: TRBV7-2; cdr3_aa: CASSLVSYEQYF; cdr3_nt: TGTGCCAGCAGCTTAGTTTCCTACGAGCAGTACTTC
clone_size: -; j_call: TRBJ2-7; d_call: -; v_call: TRBV29-1; cdr3_aa: CSVGRPAGAVSYEQYF; cdr3_nt: TGCAGCGTTGGACGTCCTGCGGGGGCAGTTTCCTACGAGCAGTACTTC
clone_size: -; j_call: TRBJ1-5; d_call: -; v_call: TRBV6-1; cdr3_aa: CASQQKGHSNQPQHF; cdr3_nt: TGTGCCAGCCAGCAGAAGGGGCATAGCAATCAGCCCCAGCATTTT
clone_size: -; j_call: TRBJ2-2; d_call: TRBD1; v_call: TRBV2; cdr3_aa: CARGGTGVTGELFF; cdr3_nt: TGTGCCAGGGGCGGGACAGGGGTTACCGGGGAGCTGTTTTTT
clone_size: -; j_call: TRBJ2-3; d_call: -; v_call: TRBV5-1; cdr3_aa: CASRPGTSTDTQYF; cdr3_nt: TGCGCCAGCAGACCCGGGACTAGCACAGATACGCAGTATTTT
clone_size: -; j_call: TRBJ1-5; d_call: -; v_call: TRBV2; cdr3_aa: CASSSHAGTLSNQPQHF; cdr3_nt: TGTGCCAGCAGTTCCCACGCCGGGACACTTAGCAATCAGCCCCAGCATTTT
clone_size: once; j_call: TRBJ2-3; d_call: -; v_call: TRBV30; cdr3_aa: CAWSRGRDTQYF; cdr3_nt: TGTGCCTGGAGCAGGGGGAGGGATACGCAGTATTTT
clone_size: -; j_call: TRBJ2-7; d_call: TRBD1; v_call: TRBV11-2; cdr3_aa: CASSRATTGTYEQYF; cdr3_nt: TGTGCCAGCAGCCGCGCCACGACAGGGACCTACGAGCAGTACTTC
clone_size: -; j_call: TRBJ2-7; d_call: -; v_call: TRBV18; cdr3_aa: CASSPRTFPNEQYF; cdr3_nt: TGTGCCAGCTCACCCCGGACTTTTCCCAACGAGCAGTACTTC
clone_size: -; j_call: TRBJ2-7; d_call: -; v_call: TRBV7-2; cdr3_aa: CASSLVLGASYEQYF; cdr3_nt: TGTGCCAGCAGCTTAGTTTTGGGGGCCTCCTACGAGCAGTACTTC
clone_size: -; j_call: TRBJ1-2; d_call: -; v_call: TRBV7-2; cdr3_aa: CASSPWDKGYYTF; cdr3_nt: TGTGCCAGCAGCCCGTGGGACAAGGGGTACTACACCTTC
clone_size: -; j_call: TRBJ1-1; d_call: -; v_call: TRBV5-1; cdr3_aa: CASSEEGVMNTEAFF; cdr3_nt: TGCGCCAGCAGCGAGGAGGGGGTAATGAACACTGAAGCTTTCTTT
clone_size: -; j_call: TRBJ1-2; d_call: TRBD1; v_call: TRBV19; cdr3_aa: CASSASFTGGYGYTF; cdr3_nt: TGTGCCAGTAGTGCATCCTTCACAGGGGGCTATGGCTACACCTTC
clone_size: -; j_call: TRBJ2-3; d_call: TRBD1; v_call: TRBV6-5; cdr3_aa: CASSEPGQAGDTQYF; cdr3_nt: TGTGCCAGCAGCGAACCGGGACAGGCGGGAGATACGCAGTATTTT
clone_size: -; j_call: TRBJ2-7; d_call: TRBD1; v_call: TRBV5-1; cdr3_aa: CASSQGTATYEQYF; cdr3_nt: TGCGCCAGCAGCCAGGGGACAGCGACCTACGAGCAGTACTTC
clone_size: -; j_call: TRBJ1-6; d_call: -; v_call: TRBV9; cdr3_aa: CASSATGDYNSPLHF; cdr3_nt: TGTGCCAGCAGCGCCACAGGTGACTATAATTCACCCCTCCACTTT
clone_size: -; j_call: TRBJ2-1; d_call: TRBD2; v_call: TRBV5-1; cdr3_aa: CASSLSGTSGGNEQFF; cdr3_nt: TGCGCCAGCAGCTTATCCGGGACTAGCGGGGGCAATGAGCAGTTCTTC
clone_size: -; j_call: TRBJ2-1; d_call: -; v_call: TRBV29-1; cdr3_aa: CSVSWRGPNEQFF; cdr3_nt: TGCAGCGTTTCCTGGCGGGGCCCCAATGAGCAGTTCTTC
clone_size: -; j_call: TRBJ2-1; d_call: -; v_call: TRBV28; cdr3_aa: CASSLAVSYNEQFF; cdr3_nt: TGTGCCAGCAGTTTGGCGGTATCCTACAATGAGCAGTTCTTC
clone_size: -; j_call: TRBJ2-3; d_call: -; v_call: TRBV7-9; cdr3_aa: CASSLEGLYTDTQYF; cdr3_nt: TGTGCCAGCAGCTTAGAGGGACTCTACACAGATACGCAGTATTTT
clone_size: -; j_call: TRBJ1-2; d_call: -; v_call: TRBV27; cdr3_aa: CASSLLASYGYTF; cdr3_nt: TGTGCCAGCAGTTTATTAGCCAGCTATGGCTACACCTTC
clone_size: -; j_call: TRBJ2-5; d_call: -; v_call: TRBV10-3; cdr3_aa: CAISVGQAETQYF; cdr3_nt: TGTGCCATCAGTGTCGGCCAAGCGGAGACCCAGTACTTC
clone_size: few; j_call: TRBJ1-6; d_call: -; v_call: TRBV4-1; cdr3_aa: CASSQGRAQSSYNSPLHF; cdr3_nt: TGCGCCAGCAGCCAAGGTAGAGCCCAGAGCTCCTATAATTCACCCCTCCACTTT
clone_size: -; j_call: TRBJ1-1; d_call: -; v_call: TRBV5-1; cdr3_aa: CASSLARGIKDTEAFF; cdr3_nt: TGCGCCAGCAGCTTGGCTCGTGGGATTAAGGACACTGAAGCTTTCTTT
clone_size: few; j_call: TRBJ1-6; d_call: -; v_call: TRBV19; cdr3_aa: CASSSGQGNSPLHF; cdr3_nt: -
clone_size: -; j_call: TRBJ1-1; d_call: -; v_call: TRBV5-4; cdr3_aa: CASSSRASLEAFF; cdr3_nt: TGTGCCAGCAGCTCCCGGGCCTCTCTCGAAGCTTTCTTT
clone_size: once; j_call: TRBJ2-3; d_call: -; v_call: TRBV4-1; cdr3_aa: CASSHPPGTDTQYF; cdr3_nt: TGCGCCAGCAGCCACCCGCCGGGTACAGATACGCAGTATTTT
clone_size: -; j_call: TRBJ1-4; d_call: TRBD1; v_call: TRBV4-1; cdr3_aa: CASSWTGDTEKLFF; cdr3_nt: TGCGCCAGCTCATGGACAGGGGATACCGAAAAACTGTTTTTT